This T cell receptor beta chain appears in the sequencing data of a study of T cell responses to AZD1222 COVID-19 vaccine. Study-level results: Reports indicate that nearly half of spike-specific TCRs are directed at unmutated variant regions. AZD1222 recipients seropositive at baseline numbered only 5 or 6. Repertoire sampling was restricted to post-peak T cell response timepoints.

The junction had 2 bases not matched to a gene; V was cut back by 3 bases and J by 5 bases. Germline V gene lookup returns CDR1 SGHAT and CDR2 FQNNGV. This CDR3 spans 15 amino acids. Sequencing used immunoSEQ multiplex PCR; TCRdb keeps in-frame clones, though not all of them. The sample records roughly 150,000 clones, almost 90% being singletons. With respect to this clone: Its antigen is unidentified.

This receptor was obtained from an adult in good health. The material sequenced was peripheral blood, taken on day 0 of AZD1222 vaccination. The J gene is TRBJ1-5, the V gene TRBV11-2; 12 nucleotides align to TRBD1. CDR3 DNA: TGTGCCAGCAGCTTGGGACAGGGGGCGTATCAGCCCCAGCATTTT. It encodes CASSLGQGAYQPQHF.